This is a list of T cell receptor beta chains from one sample in a study of Graves' ophthalmopathy and Graves' hyperthyroidism. TCRdb re-derived calls from the multiplex PCR reads in MiXCR, one entry per CDR3 protein. Here the sample spans just over 600,000 distinct CDR3 sequences, approximately 22% being singletons. The sample consisted of peripheral blood. These receptors came from a woman between 18 and 29 years old with stable Graves' hyperthyroidism. Some clones in this sample may be carry-over from other donors' samples. The CDR3 runs from the conserved cysteine through the conserved F or W. Each record gives: J gene, V gene, clone size, D gene, CDR3 protein, CDR3 DNA. The D gene is left open where the match is weak. Only some rows state a clone size, as once, few, many or a class for expanded clones.

>TRBJ1-5|TRBV19|many|TRBD1
CASSPRGHFSNQPQHF
TGTGCCAGTAGTCCGAGGGGGCATTTTAGCAATCAGCCCCAGCATTTT
>TRBJ1-1|TRBV28|.|.
CASSPYRLPEAFF
TGTGCCAGCAGTCCTTACAGGTTACCTGAAGCTTTCTTT
>TRBJ2-4|TRBV7-2|many|.
CASSPPGAGENIQYF
TGTGCCAGCAGTCCTCCAGGGGCAGGGGAAAACATTCAGTACTTC
>TRBJ2-1|TRBV2|many|.
CASRKASSSYNEQFF
TGTGCCAGCAGGAAGGCATCCAGCTCCTACAATGAGCAGTTCTTC
>TRBJ2-7|TRBV13|many|TRBD1
CASSLGGQGTYEQYF
TGTGCCAGCAGCTTAGGAGGACAGGGGACCTACGAGCAGTACTTC
>TRBJ1-1|TRBV28|many|TRBD1
CASRRTGVNTEAFF
TGTGCCAGCAGGAGGACAGGGGTGAACACTGAAGCTTTCTTT
>TRBJ1-1|TRBV30|many|.
CAWRKYTEAFF
TGTGCCTGGAGGAAGTACACTGAAGCTTTCTTT
>TRBJ1-5|TRBV12-5|many|TRBD1
CASGFRTGFLSSNQPQHF
TGTGCTAGTGGTTTTCGGACAGGTTTTCTATCTAGCAATCAGCCCCAGCATTTT
>TRBJ2-5|TRBV12-3/TRBV12-4|many|TRBD2
CASSPRLAGGDRETQYF
TGTGCCAGCAGTCCACGACTAGCGGGGGGGGATCGAGAGACCCAGTACTTC
>TRBJ2-7|TRBV2|.|.
CASNVKDGTRAYEQYF
TGTGCCAGCAATGTAAAGGACGGGACGCGAGCCTACGAGCAGTACTTC
>TRBJ2-5|TRBV20-1|.|TRBD2
CSAGGLAGPEETQYF
TGCAGTGCTGGGGGTCTAGCGGGGCCTGAGGAGACCCAGTACTTC
>TRBJ2-7|TRBV11-2|many|.
CASSRLVLRGVPYEQYF
TGTGCCAGCAGCCGACTAGTTTTGAGGGGGGTTCCCTACGAGCAGTACTTC
>TRBJ1-1|TRBV20-1|.|.
CSARGAGPSTEAFF
TGCAGTGCTAGAGGAGCAGGGCCTTCGACTGAAGCTTTCTTT
>TRBJ2-7|TRBV6-2/TRBV6-3|.|.
CASSYGGGGEQYF
TGTGCCAGCAGTTATGGAGGGGGCGGCGAGCAGTACTTC
>TRBJ2-7|TRBV28|many|TRBD2
CASSSPLAGGVWQYF
TGTGCCAGCAGTTCCCCACTAGCGGGAGGGGTGTGGCAGTACTTC
>TRBJ2-5|TRBV7-9|once|TRBD1
CASSLQGVRLKETQYF
TGTGCCAGCAGCTTACAGGGGGTGAGATTAAAAGAGACCCAGTACTTC
>TRBJ1-1|TRBV11-2|many|.
CASSLEAGPNTEAFF
TGTGCCAGCAGCTTAGAGGCGGGACCGAACACTGAAGCTTTCTTT
>TRBJ1-3|TRBV7-9|.|.
CASSWRISGNTIYF
TGTGCCAGCAGCTGGAGGATCTCTGGAAACACCATATATTTT
>TRBJ1-1|TRBV6-7|many|TRBD1
CASSIGPPRDRGRIAEAFF
TGTGCCAGCAGTATCGGGCCCCCCCGGGACAGGGGGCGGATTGCTGAAGCTTTCTTT
>TRBJ1-2|TRBV29-1|many|.
CSVNLGSYGYTF
TGCAGCGTCAACCTGGGCAGTTATGGCTACACCTTC